Below, 19 T cell receptor beta chains from the same sample are listed, as sequenced in a study of blood T cell repertoires in COVID-19. Libraries were prepared by immunoSEQ multiplex PCR; TCRdb keeps only in-frame clonotypes and omits some of them. The table records 100,000 to 150,000 clones, nearly 70% of them present only once. The specimen was peripheral blood. The receptors shown here come from a woman aged 70 to 79 with acute or convalescent COVID-19.

This clone was observed a few times. The chain carries TRBV19 and TRBJ2-7; 7 bases map to TRBD1. The CDR3 is 14 amino acids. The trim removed 4 bases at V and 3 bases at J, leaving 6 bases unmatched. Looked up from germline, CDR1 is LNHDA and CDR2 is SQIVND (reference sequence). CDR3 sequence: CASSTRTGGYEQYF. The CDR3 DNA reads TGTGCCAGTAGTACCAGGACAGGTGGCTACGAGCAGTACTTC.

The chain is built from TRBV6-5 and TRBJ2-7; D possibly corresponds to TRBD2 (5 bases). This CDR3 is 15 amino acids long. Trimming removed 0 bases from V and 2 bases from J, with 11 bases in between. Germline V gene data show CDR1 as MNHEY and CDR2 as SVGAGI. CDR3 DNA sequence: TGTGCCAGCAGTTACTCGTATGGGGAGACCTACGAGCAGTACTTC. Translated, it gives CASSYSYGETYEQYF.

The gene calls are TRBV7-2 and TRBJ2-2, with 9 bases matching TRBD2. Germline CDR1 SGHTA, CDR2 FQGNSA. V was pared by 5 bases and J by 16 bases, with 14 bases of the junction left unmatched. This CDR3 comprises 14 residues. CDR3 in DNA: TGTGCCAGCAGCCTAAGGGGCAGCGGGGGGCCGGCGTTTTTT. Its translation is CASSLRGSGGPAFF.

Written as DNA, the CDR3 is TGTGCCAGCAGCTTTCAGGGCGGCTATGGCTACACCTTC. As protein: CASSFQGGYGYTF. V gene TRBV7-2 combines with J gene TRBJ1-2, with D tentatively TRBD1 (5 bases). Germline loops: CDR1 SGHTA, CDR2 FQGNSA. The ends were cut back, 3 bases at V and 4 bases at J, with 9 bases in the middle. There are 13 residues in the CDR3.

The gene calls are TRBV19 and TRBJ1-1, with TRBD1 matching 7 bases. CDR1 is LNHDA, CDR2 SQIVND, per germline (reference sequence). V gave up 7 bases and J gave up 1 base; unmatched junction bases: 9. This CDR3 region has 15 residues. DNA for the CDR3: TGTGCCAGTATCTATAACAGGGGCCCGAACACTGAAGCTTTCTTT. Protein: CASIYNRGPNTEAFF.

In nucleotides, the CDR3 is TGCGCCAGCAGCAGGGGCGGGGAGCTGTTTTTT. Its protein is CASSRGGELFF. This sequence joins TRBV10-1 and TRBJ2-2, with a possible D match to TRBD1 (6 bases). CDR1 is WNHNN and CDR2 is SYGVQD in the germline V gene (reference sequence). This CDR3 has 11 residues. Deletions cut 6 bases from V and 7 bases from J, with 6 bases between.

The chain couples TRBV28 to TRBJ2-3; 10 bases map to TRBD1. The CDR3 consists of 15 residues. The germline CDR1 and CDR2 sequences are MDHEN and SYDVKM. Germline trimming cut 4 bases from V and 6 bases from J; bases unmatched to any gene: 7. The CDR3 nucleotides read TGTGCCAGCAGTTCCCGGGACAGGGGATACGATACGCAGTATTTT. Its translation is CASSSRDRGYDTQYF.

The J gene is TRBJ2-1, the V gene TRBV7-2; D is possibly TRBD1 (5 bases). CDR1 and CDR2 (germline): SGHTA, FQGNSA. V was shortened by 3 bases and J by 6 bases, with 9 bases between the two germline ends. The CDR3 is 13 amino acids. Here the CDR3 reads CASSLDKFNEQFF. The CDR3 nucleotides read TGTGCCAGCAGCTTGGACAAGTTCAATGAGCAGTTCTTC.

This chain joins TRBV14 and TRBJ2-7; a weak D match, TRBD1 (6 bases). Germline assignment: CDR1 SGHDN and CDR2 FVKESK. V was pared by 4 bases and J by 2 bases, with 15 bases between. This CDR3 has 15 amino acids. The CDR3 sequence: CASSPYRVKTYEQYF. In nucleotides, the CDR3 is TGTGCCAGCAGCCCCTACAGGGTTAAAACCTACGAGCAGTACTTC.

The chain is built from TRBV5-6 and TRBJ1-5; no clear D. Germline-derived CDR1 and CDR2 are SGHDT and YYEEEE. V lost 2 bases to trimming and J lost 0 bases, with 9 bases between them. The CDR3 loop spans 15 amino acids. This CDR3 is CASSFWQISNQPQHF. In DNA, the CDR3 is TGTGCCAGCAGCTTTTGGCAGATTAGCAATCAGCCCCAGCATTTT.

This clone was seen once. V usage is TRBV10-3 and J usage is TRBJ1-4; tentative D call: TRBD1 (5 bases). Germline assignment: CDR1 ENHRY and CDR2 SYGVKD. V dropped 10 bases and J dropped 1 base, with 16 bases sitting between them. CDR3 length: 15 residues. The CDR3 reads CATSPRGLTNEKLFF. The CDR3 DNA sequence: TGTGCCACCTCCCCGCGGGGCCTAACTAATGAAAAACTGTTTTTT.

With regard to this clone: The same CDR3 can be traced to other DNA sequences in this sample. The chain combines TRBV7-2 with TRBJ1-1; 7 bases are shared with TRBD1. Germline assignment: CDR1 SGHTA and CDR2 FQGNSA. The J segment lost 4 bases and the V segment lost 2 bases, leaving 4 bases of the junction unmatched. CDR3 length: 14 residues. The CDR3 region has the DNA TGTGCCAGCAGCTTACCCACAGGGGCCACTGAAGCTTTCTTT. It is translated as CASSLPTGATEAFF.

The rearrangement joins TRBV4-1 to TRBJ2-5; TRBD2 is a possible D gene (7 bases). V dropped 1 base and J dropped 4 bases, with 19 bases sitting between them. The CDR3 is 17 amino acids. The germline gives CDR1 MGHRA, CDR2 YSYEKL. The CDR3 sequence: CASSQVFAGAGRETQYF. In DNA, the CDR3 is TGCGCCAGCAGCCAAGTTTTCGCGGGGGCAGGAAGAGAGACCCAGTACTTC.

The rearrangement uses TRBV24-1 and TRBJ2-7; 7 nucleotides agree with TRBD1. The CDR3 spans 13 residues. The trim removed 4 bases at V and 5 bases at J, leaving 4 bases unmatched. CDR1 and CDR2 from the germline V gene are KGHDR and SFDVKD. CDR3 sequence: CATSEGDSNEQYF. CDR3 DNA: TGTGCCACCAGTGAGGGGGACAGCAACGAGCAGTACTTC.

J is TRBJ1-3 and V is TRBV28; tentatively, D is TRBD1 (5 bases). Trimming cost V 5 bases and J 8 bases, with 10 bases left between them. The CDR3 sequence is 12 residues long. CDR1 and CDR2 (germline): MDHEN, SYDVKM. CDR3 in DNA: TGTGCCAGCAGTACGGGAGGGGACACCATATATTTT. This gives the protein CASSTGGDTIYF.

The CDR3 nucleotides are TGCGCCAGCAGCTTCCAGGGGGCCTACGAGCAGTACTTC. Translating gives CASSFQGAYEQYF. J is TRBJ2-7 and V is TRBV5-1, with 7 bases aligning to TRBD1. The CDR3 totals 13 residues. The trim removed 2 bases at V and 2 bases at J, leaving 1 base unmatched. In germline, CDR1 is SGHRS, CDR2 YFSETQ.

The chain combines TRBV6-1 with TRBJ2-2; weak D call: TRBD2 (6 bases). The germline V and J ends were trimmed by 3 bases and 4 bases, with 15 bases remaining between them. This CDR3 contains 16 residues. CDR1 and CDR2 from the germline V gene are MNHNS and SASEGT. CDR3 DNA: TGTGCCAGCAGTGATGTCCCGGGACTGTCCACCGGGGAGCTGTTTTTT. This codes for CASSDVPGLSTGELFF.

The chain couples TRBV25-1 to TRBJ2-1, with TRBD2 matching 9 bases. Unmatched junction bases numbered 5, after V lost 2 bases and J lost 6 bases. Germline CDR1 and CDR2: MGHDK and SYGVNS. This CDR3 has 15 residues. Written as DNA, the CDR3 is TGTGCCAGCAGTGAAATTAGCGGGGGCCCCAATGAGCAGTTCTTC. Protein: CASSEISGGPNEQFF.

The CDR3 loop reads CASRPTGEVNIQYF. CDR3 sequence (DNA): TGTGCCAGCAGGCCGACAGGGGAGGTGAACATTCAGTACTTC. V gene TRBV6-5 combines with J gene TRBJ2-4; 8 nucleotides line up with TRBD1. The CDR3 has 14 residues. V trimming: 6 bases; J trimming: 7 bases; junction bases outside the gene matches: 8. From germline, CDR1 is MNHEY and CDR2 SVGAGI.